These 14 T cell receptor beta chains were sequenced from one sample in a study of blood T cell repertoires in COVID-19 (dated by TCRdb to 2018 to 2020). The library relied on the immunoSEQ multiplex PCR assay. TCRdb re-hosts the immuneACCESS table, in-frame sequences only. Its copies lack some clones; in the studies checked, an unresolved V gene accounts for under half of them, and the cause for the rest is not known. The sample has over 250,000 clones on record, around nine tenths of them singletons. The ten largest clones capture 2% to 2.5% of the sample. Sequencing was performed on peripheral blood. Receptor source: a man aged 45 to 65 with acute or convalescent COVID-19.

This clone was counted a single time. This chain connects TRBV7-9 to TRBJ1-1, with D unclear. The V gene lost 1 base and the J gene lost 1 base, with 7 bases spanning the gap. The CDR3 length is 14 residues. Looked up from germline, CDR1 is SEHNR and CDR2 is FQNEAQ (reference sequence). The DNA of the CDR3 is TGTGCCAGCAGCTTAGGGGCACCGAACACTGAAGCTTTCTTT. Translating gives CASSLGAPNTEAFF.

As DNA, the CDR3 is TGTGCCAGCAGCCAAGTTTACCGGGACAGGGGGCTAAGACCGAACACCGGGGAGCTGTTTTTT. Residues: CASSQVYRDRGLRPNTGELFF. The rearrangement joins TRBV3-1 (or the pseudogene TRBV3-2) to TRBJ2-2; 12 bases map to TRBD1. Germline lookup yields CDR1 LGHDT and CDR2 YNNKEL (reference sequence). The ends lost 1 base at V and 0 bases at J; junction bases unmatched: 12. This CDR3 is built from 21 residues.

This sequence joins TRBV5-1 and TRBJ2-1; 10 bases line up with TRBD1. Germline assignment: CDR1 SGHRS and CDR2 YFSETQ. J lost 9 bases, V lost 4 bases, and 10 bases had no gene match. The CDR3 is 15 amino acids. The CDR3 DNA reads as TGCGCCAGCAGCCCCCAGGGACAGGGGAGGAGTGAGCAGTTCTTC. Its protein product is CASSPQGQGRSEQFF.

J is TRBJ1-1 and V is TRBV19; 7 bases fit TRBD1. V was pared by 1 base and J by 0 bases, with 5 bases of the junction left unmatched. Germline V lookup: CDR1 LNHDA, CDR2 SQIVND (reference sequence). This CDR3 comprises 16 residues. The CDR3 nucleotides are TGTGCCAGTAGTATAGGAGGGGGCGCAATGAACACTGAAGCTTTCTTT. Its protein is CASSIGGGAMNTEAFF. The whole variable domain, remainder taken from reference TRBV19 and TRBJ1-1, is DGGITQSPKYLFRKEGQNVTLSCEQNLNHDAMYWYRQDPGQGLRLIYYSQIVNDFQKGDIAEGYSVSREKKESFPLTVTSAQKNPTAFYLCASSIGGGAMNTEAFFGQGTRLTVV.

This chain connects TRBV9 to TRBJ1-3; 9 bases are shared with TRBD1. Germline lookup yields CDR1 SGDLS and CDR2 YYNGEE. Germline trimming cut 0 bases from V and 2 bases from J; bases unmatched to any gene: 3. The length of the CDR3 is 16 residues. The CDR3 DNA reads TGTGCCAGCAGCGTAGTGGGGACAGGGACTGGAAACACCATATATTTT. Translating it yields CASSVVGTGTGNTIYF.

This chain connects TRBV5-4 to TRBJ1-1; D possibly corresponds to TRBD1 (6 bases). This CDR3 is 17 amino acids long. The germline V gene has CDR1 SGHNT and CDR2 YYREEE (reference sequence). The ends were cut back, 2 bases at V and 2 bases at J, with 19 bases in the middle. This chain's CDR3 is CASSFPLGGGGNTEAFF. CDR3 in DNA: TGTGCCAGCAGCTTCCCTCTAGGGGGGGGCGGTAACACTGAAGCTTTCTTT.

J is TRBJ1-6 and V is TRBV10-2, with no clear D. Germline V gives CDR1 WSHSY, CDR2 SAAADI. With 3 bases removed from V and 0 bases from J, the gap between germline ends came to 6 bases. The CDR3 contains 15 residues. The CDR3 here is CASSDADSYNSPLHF. The CDR3 bases are TGCGCCAGCAGTGATGCGGACTCCTATAATTCACCCCTCCACTTT.

The chain has TRBV7-8 and TRBJ2-5; 7 bases match TRBD1. Germline V gene data show CDR1 as SGHVS and CDR2 as FQNEAQ. V dropped 6 bases and J dropped 3; count of bases not matched to a gene: 7. The CDR3 totals 14 residues. DNA of the CDR3: TGTGCCAGCAGGCAGGGGGTAATAGAAGAGACCCAGTACTTC. Amino acid sequence: CASRQGVIEETQYF.

The rearrangement uses TRBV5-1 and TRBJ2-3; a possible D gene is TRBD2 (5 bases). Germline V gene lookup returns CDR1 SGHRS and CDR2 YFSETQ. The CDR3 is 14 amino acids. Trimming shortened V by 4 bases and J by 4 bases, and 13 bases separated the two germline ends. In nucleotides, the CDR3 is TGCGCCAGCAGCCCGGCCGGACTCTCAGATACGCAGTATTTT. This gives the protein CASSPAGLSDTQYF.

The rearrangement joins TRBV27 to TRBJ1-1; D unresolved. Germline V gene sequence: CDR1 MNHEY, CDR2 SMNVEV (reference sequence). V was shortened by 0 bases and J by 6 bases, with 8 bases between the two germline ends. The CDR3 is 13 residues long. The CDR3: CASSLSRSSEAFF. CDR3 DNA: TGTGCCAGCAGTTTATCGCGGTCCTCTGAAGCTTTCTTT.

This chain connects TRBV30 to TRBJ1-2; 7 nucleotides line up with TRBD1. Losses at the gene ends were 1 base for V and 8 bases for J; bases not matched to a gene: 10. Germline V gene data show CDR1 as GTSNPN and CDR2 as SVGIG (reference sequence). There are 14 residues in the CDR3. Here the CDR3 reads CAWSEGTEGGGYTF. CDR3 nucleotide sequence: TGTGCCTGGAGTGAGGGGACAGAAGGCGGCGGCTACACCTTC.

The rearrangement joins TRBV18 to TRBJ1-6, with D uncertain. Germline loops: CDR1 KGHSH, CDR2 LQKENI. With 3 bases removed from V and 5 bases from J, the gap between germline ends came to 8 bases. This CDR3 has 14 amino acids. CDR3 sequence reads: CASSPLGDNSPLHF. The CDR3 nucleotides are TGTGCCAGCTCACCTCTGGGAGATAATTCACCCCTCCACTTT. Full variable domain (missing parts from reference TRBV18 and TRBJ1-6): NAGVMQNPRHLVRRRGQEARLRCSPMKGHSHVYWYRQLPEEGLKFMVYLQKENIIDESGMPKERFSAEFPKEGPSILRIQQVVRGDSAAYFCASSPLGDNSPLHFGNGTRLTVT.

The chain combines TRBV27 with TRBJ1-2; 7 bases are a match to TRBD1. V lost 1 base to trimming and J lost 8 bases; unmatched junction nucleotides: 10. The CDR3 has 15 amino acids. Looked up from germline, CDR1 is MNHEY and CDR2 is SMNVEV (reference sequence). CDR3 amino acids: CASSLLQGGVGGYTF. The CDR3 DNA is TGTGCCAGCAGTTTATTGCAGGGGGGTGTGGGAGGCTACACCTTC.

This chain links TRBV7-9 with TRBJ2-7; D call uncertain. Trimming stripped 5 bases from V and 3 bases from J, with 8 bases between. This CDR3 is built from 12 residues. From germline, CDR1 is SEHNR and CDR2 FQNEAQ (reference sequence). This CDR3 reads CASSPNVYEQYF. The CDR3 DNA reads TGTGCCAGCAGCCCTAATGTCTACGAGCAGTACTTC.